The next 9 T cell receptor beta chains were all read from a single sample in a study of shared clonotypes between healthy human individuals (dated by TCRdb to about 2020). Receptors were amplified or captured by the immunoSEQ multiplex PCR assay. Here the immuneACCESS table is served through TCRdb, limited to in-frame sequences with V and J called. Missing clones are a known gap in these copies; in checked studies unresolved V genes cover under half, and the rest lacks a known reason. In this sample the table shows about 2 million clones, around 96% of which occur a single time. The ten largest clonotypes hold about 1.1% of the sample. For the CD8 naive samples, CD45RO-negative cells were positively selected for CCR7, yielding a CD45RA+CCR7+ population from which TemRA cells were excluded. Input material: naive CD8+ T cells sorted from blood. According to the study, the label for this sample's cell subset or site signals: CD45RA+CCR7+. The receptors were gathered from a man aged 18 to 30 in good health.

The CDR3 loop reads CASNIQDFYEQYF. In DNA form, the CDR3 reads TGTGCCAGCAATATACAAGACTTCTACGAGCAGTACTTC. V gene TRBV6-1 combines with J gene TRBJ2-7, with D uncertain. CDR1 is MNHNS, CDR2 SASEGT, per germline. This CDR3 has 13 amino acids. Trimming left V 7 bases short and J 3 bases short, with 13 bases between.

The CDR3 sequence: CAISEPNTSSYEQYF. The CDR3 DNA is TGTGCCATCAGTGAGCCAAACACAAGCTCCTACGAGCAGTACTTC. The V and J genes are TRBV10-3 and TRBJ2-7, with D unclear. Germline-derived CDR1 and CDR2 are ENHRY and SYGVKD. This CDR3 spans 15 amino acids. Trimming pared 2 bases from V and 0 bases from J, leaving 11 bases between.

V gene TRBV5-4 combines with J gene TRBJ2-1, with D tentatively TRBD2 (5 bases). Deletions cut 5 bases from V and 8 bases from J, with 8 bases between. The CDR3 contains 11 residues. CDR1 is SGHNT, CDR2 YYREEE, per germline (reference sequence). CDR3 sequence reads: CASSRADEQFF. CDR3 nucleotides: TGTGCCAGCAGTCGAGCGGATGAGCAGTTCTTC.

This clone was detected only once. V and J are TRBV30 and TRBJ2-7; a possible D gene is TRBD2 (6 bases). The CDR3 runs 12 residues. Germline V gene data show CDR1 as GTSNPN and CDR2 as SVGIG (reference sequence). V lost 6 bases, J lost 0 bases, and 9 bases lay in between. The CDR3 DNA reads TGTGCCTGTTGGGACTTCTCCTACGAGCAGTACTTC. Its translation: CACWDFSYEQYF.

The chain links TRBV9 to TRBJ1-2, with a tentative D call TRBD1 (5 bases). The CDR3 contains 15 residues. Germline V gene sequence: CDR1 SGDLS, CDR2 YYNGEE. V dropped 0 bases and J dropped 0 bases, with 9 bases sitting between them. The DNA for the CDR3 is TGTGCCAGCAGCGTAGATCTAGGGGCTAACTATGGCTACACCTTC. Translating gives CASSVDLGANYGYTF.

Concerning this clone: Other DNA sequences of this sample code for an identical CDR3. This rearrangement joins TRBV9 to TRBJ1-1; D remains ambiguous. From germline, CDR1 is SGDLS and CDR2 YYNGEE. CDR3 length: 13 amino acids. V dropped 0 bases and J dropped 5 bases, with 8 bases sitting between them. The CDR3 reads CASSVAQGTEAFF. As DNA, the CDR3 is TGTGCCAGCAGCGTAGCCCAAGGTACTGAAGCTTTCTTT.

With regard to this clone: Other nucleotide sequences from this sample produce the same CDR3. The chain is built from TRBV28 and TRBJ1-1; D possibly corresponds to TRBD1 (5 bases). Germline assignment: CDR1 MDHEN and CDR2 SYDVKM. Trimming removed 3 bases at V and 0 bases at J, with 8 bases between. There are 14 residues in the CDR3. The DNA of the CDR3 is TGTGCCAGCAGTTTCCGGGGGATGAACACTGAAGCTTTCTTT. As protein: CASSFRGMNTEAFF.

The chain carries TRBV29-1 and TRBJ2-7; D remains unclear. CDR1 is SQVTM, CDR2 ANQGSEA, per germline. This CDR3 is 13 amino acids long. The V gene lost 0 bases and the J gene lost 3 bases, with 9 bases spanning the gap. The CDR3, as DNA: TGCAGCGTTGAAGATACTGGTCACTACGAGCAGTACTTC. Translating it yields CSVEDTGHYEQYF.

V is TRBV7-8 and J is TRBJ2-7; 7 bases are shared with TRBD2. CDR1 is SGHVS and CDR2 is FQNEAQ in the germline V gene. The CDR3 runs to 15 residues. V dropped 2 bases and J dropped 5; count of bases not matched to a gene: 9. The CDR3 protein is CASSLIGGGLHEQYF. The CDR3 DNA reads TGTGCCAGCAGCTTAATTGGGGGAGGGCTCCACGAGCAGTACTTC.